Sequencing of this T cell receptor beta chain was carried out in a study of CD4 T cells in relation to SARS-CoV-2 and coronaviruses. General study points: Monoreactive clones expanded significantly more to SARS-CoV-2 than crossreactive clones did.

Concerning this clone: Its antigen is still unknown.

Assay used: immunoSEQ multiplex PCR; TCRdb lists only in-frame clones, some missing. The sample has tens of thousands of clones; 80% to 90% are singletons. Germline assignment: CDR1 SGHTA and CDR2 FQGNSA. V lost 5 bases to trimming and J lost 4 bases, with 11 bases between them. CDR3 length equals 13 residues. This sequence originates from an adult with COVID-19. Source material: memory CD4+ T cells from PBMCs. The chain is built from TRBV7-2 and TRBJ1-1; D ambiguous. The DNA of the CDR3 is TGTGCCAGCAGCCCGGAGGTTATCACTGAAGCTTTCTTT. Amino acids: CASSPEVITEAFF.